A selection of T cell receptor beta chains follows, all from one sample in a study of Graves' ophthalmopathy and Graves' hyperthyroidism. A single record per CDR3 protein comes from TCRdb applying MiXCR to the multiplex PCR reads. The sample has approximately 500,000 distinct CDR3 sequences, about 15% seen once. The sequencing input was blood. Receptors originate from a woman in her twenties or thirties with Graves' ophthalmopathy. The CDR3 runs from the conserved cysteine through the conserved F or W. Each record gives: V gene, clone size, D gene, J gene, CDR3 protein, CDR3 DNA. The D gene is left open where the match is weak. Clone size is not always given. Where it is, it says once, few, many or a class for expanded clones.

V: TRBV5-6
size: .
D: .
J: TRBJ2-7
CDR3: CASVSGGLNEQYF
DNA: TGTGCCAGCGTCTCCGGCGGGTTAAACGAGCAGTACTTC

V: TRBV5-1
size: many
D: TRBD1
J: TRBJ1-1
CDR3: CASSRGQGGAEAFF
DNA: TGCGCCAGCAGCCGAGGACAGGGGGGGGCTGAAGCTTTCTTT

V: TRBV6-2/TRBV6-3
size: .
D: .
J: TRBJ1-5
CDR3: CASSYPLDSVGPQHF
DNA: TGTGCCAGCAGTTACCCCCTGGACTCCGTGGGGCCCCAGCATTTT

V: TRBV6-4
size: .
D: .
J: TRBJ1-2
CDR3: CASSPVGGEAHYGYTF
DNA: TGTGCCAGCAGTCCAGTAGGAGGTGAGGCGCACTATGGCTACACCTTC

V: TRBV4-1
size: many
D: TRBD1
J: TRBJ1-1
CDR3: CASSHVGQWGTEAFF
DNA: TGCGCCAGCAGCCATGTGGGACAGTGGGGAACTGAAGCTTTCTTT

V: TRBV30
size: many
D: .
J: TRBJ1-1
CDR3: CAWSQSFDSMNTEAFF
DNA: TGTGCCTGGAGTCAGTCATTCGACAGTATGAACACTGAAGCTTTCTTT

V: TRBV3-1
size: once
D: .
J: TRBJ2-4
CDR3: CASSQVDGKNIQYF
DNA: TGTGCCAGCAGCCAAGTTGACGGAAAAAACATTCAGTACTTC

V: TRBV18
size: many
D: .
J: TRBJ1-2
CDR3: CASSAQENYGYTF
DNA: TGTGCCAGCTCAGCACAGGAGAACTATGGCTACACCTTC

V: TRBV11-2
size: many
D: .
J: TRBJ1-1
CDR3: CASSLDVGRTEAFF
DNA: TGTGCCAGCAGCTTAGATGTGGGGAGGACTGAAGCTTTCTTT

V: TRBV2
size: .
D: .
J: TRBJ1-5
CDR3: CASRLEGPLGAQHF
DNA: TGTGCCAGCCGTCTGGAGGGGCCCCTTGGGGCCCAGCATTTT

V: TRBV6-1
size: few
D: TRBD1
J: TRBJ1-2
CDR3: CASTRGGNLNYGYTF
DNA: TGTGCCAGCACTCGAGGGGGCAACCTTAACTATGGCTACACCTTC

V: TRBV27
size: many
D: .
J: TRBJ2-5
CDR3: CASSPPAVGGQETQYF
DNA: TGTGCCAGCAGTCCTCCGGCCGTGGGGGGTCAAGAGACCCAGTACTTC

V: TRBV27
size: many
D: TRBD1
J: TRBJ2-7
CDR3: CASSLSLGQGSEQYF
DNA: TGTGCCAGCAGTTTAAGTCTCGGACAGGGGTCCGAGCAGTACTTC

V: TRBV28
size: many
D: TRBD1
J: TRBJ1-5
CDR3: CASRSGQGVNQPQHF
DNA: TGTGCCAGCAGGTCCGGGCAGGGGGTCAATCAGCCCCAGCATTTT

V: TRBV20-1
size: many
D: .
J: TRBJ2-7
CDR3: CSAVPPDFYEQYF
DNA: TGCAGTGCTGTACCCCCAGACTTCTACGAGCAGTACTTC

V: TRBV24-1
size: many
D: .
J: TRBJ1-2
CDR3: CATSGPIGGTGYTF
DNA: TGTGCCACCAGTGGCCCTATTGGAGGGACTGGCTACACCTTC

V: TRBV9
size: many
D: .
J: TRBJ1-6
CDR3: CASSPWTEYSYNSPLHF
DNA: TGTGCCAGCAGCCCGTGGACGGAATACTCCTATAATTCACCCCTCCACTTT

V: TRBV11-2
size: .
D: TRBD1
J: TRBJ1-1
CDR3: CASSRKTGYMNTEACF
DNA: TGTGCCAGCAGCCGCAAGACAGGGTACATGAACACTGAAGCTTGCTTT

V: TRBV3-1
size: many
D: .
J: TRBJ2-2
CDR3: CASSPLSTGELFF
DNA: TGTGCCAGCAGCCCCCTTAGCACCGGGGAGCTGTTTTTT

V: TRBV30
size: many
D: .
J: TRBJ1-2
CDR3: CAWTSGEYYGYTF
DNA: TGTGCCTGGACTTCAGGGGAATACTATGGCTACACCTTC

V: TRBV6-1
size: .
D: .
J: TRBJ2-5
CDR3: CARRREETQYF
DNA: TGTGCCCGCCGGAGGGAAGAGACCCAGTACTTC

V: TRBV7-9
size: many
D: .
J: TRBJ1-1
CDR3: CAISGGSHMNTEAFF
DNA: TGTGCCATTTCGGGGGGGTCGCACATGAACACTGAAGCTTTCTTT

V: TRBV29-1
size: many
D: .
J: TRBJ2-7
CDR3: CSVESPDTETYEQYF
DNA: TGCAGCGTTGAATCCCCGGACACAGAAACCTACGAGCAGTACTTC

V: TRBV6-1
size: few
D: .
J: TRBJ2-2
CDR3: CASRDGLRSTGELFF
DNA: TGTGCCAGCAGGGACGGCCTAAGGAGCACCGGGGAGCTGTTTTTT

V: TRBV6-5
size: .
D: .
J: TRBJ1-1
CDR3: CASSFNTEALF
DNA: TGTGCCAGCAGTTTTAATACTGAAGCTCTCTTT

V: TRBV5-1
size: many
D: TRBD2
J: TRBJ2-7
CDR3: CASSWGLLPYEQYF
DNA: TGCGCCAGCAGCTGGGGACTATTACCCTACGAGCAGTACTTC

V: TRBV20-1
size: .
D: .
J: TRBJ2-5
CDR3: CSARDVATETQYF
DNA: TGCAGTGCTAGAGATGTGGCGACGGAGACCCAGTACTTC

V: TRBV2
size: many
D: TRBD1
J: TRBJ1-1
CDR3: CASSKSTGGAGTEAFF
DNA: TGTGCCAGCAGTAAAAGTACAGGGGGTGCTGGCACTGAAGCTTTCTTT

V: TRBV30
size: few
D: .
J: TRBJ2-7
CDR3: CAWSPDSYEQYF
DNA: TGTGCCTGGAGTCCTGATAGTTACGAGCAGTACTTC

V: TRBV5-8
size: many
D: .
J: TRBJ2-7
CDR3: CASSRTSSYKQYF
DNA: TGTGCCAGCAGCCGAACAAGCTCCTACAAGCAGTACTTC

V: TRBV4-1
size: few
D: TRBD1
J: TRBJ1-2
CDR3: CASSQEEGQGAWNYGYTF
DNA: TGCGCCAGCAGCCAAGAGGAAGGACAGGGTGCCTGGAACTATGGCTACACCTTC

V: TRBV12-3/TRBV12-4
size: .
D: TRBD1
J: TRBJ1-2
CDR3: CASSFRTGFGYTF
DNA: TGTGCCAGCAGTTTTAGGACAGGGTTCGGCTACACCTTC

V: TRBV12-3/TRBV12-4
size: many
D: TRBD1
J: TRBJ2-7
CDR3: CASSLLRTGEYEQYF
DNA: TGTGCCAGCAGTTTACTCCGGACAGGGGAATACGAGCAGTACTTC

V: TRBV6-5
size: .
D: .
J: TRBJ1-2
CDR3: CASSSRTVFYTF
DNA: TGTGCCAGCAGTTCCCGGACTGTTTTCTACACCTTC

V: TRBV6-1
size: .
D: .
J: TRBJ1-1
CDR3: CASTDSTSTEAFF
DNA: TGTGCCAGCACCGACTCCACATCCACTGAAGCTTTCTTT

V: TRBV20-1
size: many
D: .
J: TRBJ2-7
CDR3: CSASSEQYF
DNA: TGCAGTGCTAGTAGCGAGCAGTACTTC

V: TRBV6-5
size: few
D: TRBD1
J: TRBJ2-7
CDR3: CASSYRDRGDEQYF
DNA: TGTGCCAGCAGTTACCGGGACAGGGGTGACGAGCAGTACTTC

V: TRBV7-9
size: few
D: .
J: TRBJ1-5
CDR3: CASSPSGGTGQPQHF
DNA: TGTGCCAGCAGCCCATCGGGGGGAACGGGACAGCCCCAGCATTTT

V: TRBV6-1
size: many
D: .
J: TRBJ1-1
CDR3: CASRMDGNTEAFF
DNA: TGTGCCAGCAGGATGGACGGGAACACTGAAGCTTTCTTT

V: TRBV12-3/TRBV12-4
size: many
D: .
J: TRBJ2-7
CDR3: CASSNTGTPYEQYF
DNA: TGTGCCAGCAGCAACACCGGGACTCCCTACGAGCAGTACTTC

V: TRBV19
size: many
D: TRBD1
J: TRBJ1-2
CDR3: CASSLGDRDNYGYTF
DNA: TGTGCCAGTAGTTTGGGGGACAGGGACAACTATGGCTACACCTTC

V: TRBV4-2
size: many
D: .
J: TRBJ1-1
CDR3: CASSQSRSENTEAFF
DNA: TGTGCCAGCAGCCAAAGTCGGTCAGAGAACACTGAAGCTTTCTTT